Below, one T cell receptor (beta chain) is given with its context. As handled by the study authors: By means of reference gene primer amplification, nucleated cell counts were estimated. Data came from immunoSEQ multiplex PCR; TCRdb stores just in-frame clones and leaves some out. V and J calls plus clone size are reproduced from that table; the DNA served to infer D and trimming. This table holds more than 95,000 clones, around 86% found once. This specimen comes from a study of blood T cell repertoires in COVID-19. About the study: Nucleic acid was either cDNA or gDNA, and it came from T cells, B-cell-depleted T cells, or PBMCs.

Germline lookup yields CDR1 SGHRS and CDR2 YFSETQ. The CDR3 is 15 residues long. V lost 1 base, J lost 6 bases, and 4 bases stayed unmatched. The TCR comes from a human donor in a cohort sampled during active COVID-19. Sequencing was carried out using peripheral blood. The chain uses TRBV5-1 and TRBJ2-2; TRBD1 matches at 9 bases. In nucleotides, the CDR3 is TGCGCCAGCAGCTTGAGGACAGGGGAAGCCGGGGAGCTGTTTTTT. Protein sequence: CASSLRTGEAGELFF. Filled out from reference TRBV5-1 and TRBJ2-2, the complete variable domain reads KAGVTQTPRYLIKTRGQQVTLSCSPISGHRSVSWYQQTPGQGLQFLFEYFSETQRNKGNFPGRFSGRQFSNSRSEMNVSTLELGDSALYLCASSLRTGEAGELFFGEGSRLTVL.